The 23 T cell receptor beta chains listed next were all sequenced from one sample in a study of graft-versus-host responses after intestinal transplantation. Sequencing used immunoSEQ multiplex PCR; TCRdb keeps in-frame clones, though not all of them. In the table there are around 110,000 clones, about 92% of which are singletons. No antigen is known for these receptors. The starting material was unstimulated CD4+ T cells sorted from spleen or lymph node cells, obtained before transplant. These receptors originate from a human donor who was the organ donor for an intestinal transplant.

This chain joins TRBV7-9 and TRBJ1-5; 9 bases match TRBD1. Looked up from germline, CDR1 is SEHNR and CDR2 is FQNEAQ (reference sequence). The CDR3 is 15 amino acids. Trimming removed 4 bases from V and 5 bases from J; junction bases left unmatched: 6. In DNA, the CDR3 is TGTGCCAGCAGCTCCGGACAGGGGCGGTATCAGCCCCAGCATTTT. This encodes CASSSGQGRYQPQHF.

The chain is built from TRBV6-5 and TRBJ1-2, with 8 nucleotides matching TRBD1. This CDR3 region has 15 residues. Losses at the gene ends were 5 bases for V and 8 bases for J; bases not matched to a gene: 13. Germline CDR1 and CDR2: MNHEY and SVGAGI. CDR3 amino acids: CASSTYRGSFVGYTF. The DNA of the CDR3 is TGTGCCAGCAGTACATACAGGGGGTCATTCGTGGGCTACACCTTC.

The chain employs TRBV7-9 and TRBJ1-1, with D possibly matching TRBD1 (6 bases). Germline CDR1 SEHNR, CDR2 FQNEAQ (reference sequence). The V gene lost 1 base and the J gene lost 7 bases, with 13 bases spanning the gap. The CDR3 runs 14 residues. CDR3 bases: TGTGCCAGCAGCTTAGAGCCAGGGGTCTATGAAGCTTTCTTT. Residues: CASSLEPGVYEAFF.

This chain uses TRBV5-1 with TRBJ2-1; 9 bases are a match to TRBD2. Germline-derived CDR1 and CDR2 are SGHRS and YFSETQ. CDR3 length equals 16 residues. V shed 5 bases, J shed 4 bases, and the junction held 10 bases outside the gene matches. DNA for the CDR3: TGCGCCAGCAGGTCCGTAGCGGGAGCACTGTACAATGAGCAGTTCTTC. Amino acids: CASRSVAGALYNEQFF.

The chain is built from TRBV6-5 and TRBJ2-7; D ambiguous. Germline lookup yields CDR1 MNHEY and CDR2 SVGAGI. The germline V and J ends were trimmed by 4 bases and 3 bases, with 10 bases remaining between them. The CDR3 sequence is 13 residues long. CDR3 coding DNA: TGTGCCAGCAGTTTGTATTTGGGCTACGAGCAGTACTTC. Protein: CASSLYLGYEQYF.

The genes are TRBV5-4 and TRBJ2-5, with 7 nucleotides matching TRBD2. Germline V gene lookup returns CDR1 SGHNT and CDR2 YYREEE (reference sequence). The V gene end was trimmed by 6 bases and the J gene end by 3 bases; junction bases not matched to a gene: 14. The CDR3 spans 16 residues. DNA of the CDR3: TGTGCCAGCACCCCGGTTCCGGGAGGAGAGGAAGAGACCCAGTACTTC. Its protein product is CASTPVPGGEEETQYF.

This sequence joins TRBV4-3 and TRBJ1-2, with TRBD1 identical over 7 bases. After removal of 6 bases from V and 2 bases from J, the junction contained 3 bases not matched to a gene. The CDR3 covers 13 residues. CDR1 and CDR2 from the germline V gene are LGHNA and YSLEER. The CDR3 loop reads CASRATGNYGYTF. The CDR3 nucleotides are TGCGCCAGCAGGGCGACAGGGAACTATGGCTACACCTTC.

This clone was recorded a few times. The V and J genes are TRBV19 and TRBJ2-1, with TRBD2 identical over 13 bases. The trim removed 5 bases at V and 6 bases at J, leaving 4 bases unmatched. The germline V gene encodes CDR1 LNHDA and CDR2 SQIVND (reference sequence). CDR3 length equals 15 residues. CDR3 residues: CASSVGLAGINEQFF. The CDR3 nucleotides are TGTGCCAGTAGTGTGGGACTAGCGGGGATCAATGAGCAGTTCTTC.

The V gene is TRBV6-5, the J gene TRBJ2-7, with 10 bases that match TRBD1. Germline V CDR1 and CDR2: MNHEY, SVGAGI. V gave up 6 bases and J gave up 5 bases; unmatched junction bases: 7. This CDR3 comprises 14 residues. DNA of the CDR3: TGTGCCAGCAGACCGGGACAGGGGTTCAACGAGCAGTACTTC. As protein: CASRPGQGFNEQYF.

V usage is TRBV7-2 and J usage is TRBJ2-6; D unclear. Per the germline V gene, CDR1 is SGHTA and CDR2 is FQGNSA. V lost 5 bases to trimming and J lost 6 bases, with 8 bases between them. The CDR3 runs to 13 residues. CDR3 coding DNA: TGTGCCAGCAGCACCCGACAGGCCAACGTCCTGACTTTC. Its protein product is CASSTRQANVLTF.

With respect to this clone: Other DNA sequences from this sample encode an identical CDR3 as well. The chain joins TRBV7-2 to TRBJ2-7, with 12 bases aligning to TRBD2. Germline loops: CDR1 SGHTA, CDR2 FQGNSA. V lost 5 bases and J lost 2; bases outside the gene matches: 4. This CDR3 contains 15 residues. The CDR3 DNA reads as TGTGCCAGCAGCCCACTAGCGGGAGGTCCCTACGAGCAGTACTTC. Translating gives CASSPLAGGPYEQYF.

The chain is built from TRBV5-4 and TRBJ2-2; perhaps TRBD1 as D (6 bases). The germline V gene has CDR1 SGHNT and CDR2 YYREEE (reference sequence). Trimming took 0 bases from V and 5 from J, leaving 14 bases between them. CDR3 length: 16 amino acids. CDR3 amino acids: CASSLGTGKGTGELFF. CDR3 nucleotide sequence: TGTGCCAGCAGCTTGGGTACAGGGAAAGGGACCGGGGAGCTGTTTTTT.

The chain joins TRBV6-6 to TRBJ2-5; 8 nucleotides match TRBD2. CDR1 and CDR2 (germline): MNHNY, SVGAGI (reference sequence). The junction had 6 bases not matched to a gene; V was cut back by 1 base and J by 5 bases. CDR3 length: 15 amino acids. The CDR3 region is CASSYFSGIGETQYF. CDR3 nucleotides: TGTGCCAGCAGTTACTTTAGCGGGATCGGCGAGACCCAGTACTTC.

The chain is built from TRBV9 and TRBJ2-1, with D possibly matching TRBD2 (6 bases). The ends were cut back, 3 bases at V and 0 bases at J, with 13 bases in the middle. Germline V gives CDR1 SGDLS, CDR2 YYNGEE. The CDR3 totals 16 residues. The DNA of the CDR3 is TGTGCCAGCAGCGACCGCGCGGGGATCTCCTACAATGAGCAGTTCTTC. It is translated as CASSDRAGISYNEQFF.

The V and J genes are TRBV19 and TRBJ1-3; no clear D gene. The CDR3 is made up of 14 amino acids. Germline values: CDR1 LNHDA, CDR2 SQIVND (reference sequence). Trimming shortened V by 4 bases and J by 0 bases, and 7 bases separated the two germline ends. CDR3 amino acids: CASSKDNSGNTIYF. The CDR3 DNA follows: TGTGCCAGTAGTAAAGACAACTCTGGAAACACCATATATTTT. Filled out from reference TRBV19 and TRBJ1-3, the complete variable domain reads DGGITQSPKYLFRKEGQNVTLSCEQNLNHDAMYWYRQDPGQGLRLIYYSQIVNDFQKGDIAEGYSVSREKKESFPLTVTSAQKNPTAFYLCASSKDNSGNTIYFGEGSWLTVV.

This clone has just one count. DNA for the CDR3: TGTGCCAGCAGCGGACATAGCGGGAGTATCCACGAGCAGTACTTC. Translated, it gives CASSGHSGSIHEQYF. This chain connects TRBV9 to TRBJ2-7, with 9 bases matching TRBD2. The CDR3 consists of 15 residues. The J segment lost 5 bases and the V segment lost 3 bases, leaving 9 bases of the junction unmatched. Per germline, CDR1 SGDLS and CDR2 YYNGEE. The full variable domain, in which reference TRBV9 and TRBJ2-7 provide the parts outside the CDR3, is DSGVTQTPKHLITATGQRVTLRCSPRSGDLSVYWYQQSLDQGLQFLIQYYNGEERAKGNILERFSAQQFPDLHSELNLSSLELGDSALYFCASSGHSGSIHEQYFGPGTRLTVT.

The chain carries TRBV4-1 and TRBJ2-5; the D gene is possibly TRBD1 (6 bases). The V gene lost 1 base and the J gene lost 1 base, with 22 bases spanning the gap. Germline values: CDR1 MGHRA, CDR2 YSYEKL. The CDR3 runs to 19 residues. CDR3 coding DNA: TGCGCCAGCAGCCAAGTACCGCCCGGGACACGCTACCTCCAAGAGACCCAGTACTTC. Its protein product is CASSQVPPGTRYLQETQYF.

DNA for the CDR3: TGTGCCAGCAGCTTGTGGACTAGCGGGAGAGCGACCTACGAGCAGTACTTC. Residues: CASSLWTSGRATYEQYF. The chain is built from TRBV5-4 and TRBJ2-7; 13 bases are a match to TRBD2. Germline-derived CDR1 and CDR2 are SGHNT and YYREEE (reference sequence). After removal of 1 base from V and 2 bases from J, the junction contained 6 bases not matched to a gene. CDR3 length equals 17 residues.

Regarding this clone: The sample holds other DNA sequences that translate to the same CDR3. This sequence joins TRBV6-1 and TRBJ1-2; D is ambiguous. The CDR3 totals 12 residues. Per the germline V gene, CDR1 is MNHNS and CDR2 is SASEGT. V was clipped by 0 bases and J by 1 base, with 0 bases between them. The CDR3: CASSEANYGYTF. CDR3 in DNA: TGTGCCAGCAGTGAAGCTAACTATGGCTACACCTTC.

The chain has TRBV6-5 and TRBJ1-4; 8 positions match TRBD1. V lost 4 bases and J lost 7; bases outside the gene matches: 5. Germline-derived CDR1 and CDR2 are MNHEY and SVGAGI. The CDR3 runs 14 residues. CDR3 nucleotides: TGTGCCAGCAGTTTCCGGGACAGGTTTGAAAAACTGTTTTTT. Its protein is CASSFRDRFEKLFF.

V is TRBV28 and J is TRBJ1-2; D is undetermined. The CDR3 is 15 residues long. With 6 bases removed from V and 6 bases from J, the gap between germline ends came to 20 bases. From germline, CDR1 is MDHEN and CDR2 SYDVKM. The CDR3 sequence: CASSWGVRNWDGYTF. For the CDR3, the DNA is TGTGCCAGCAGCTGGGGAGTTAGAAATTGGGATGGCTACACCTTC.

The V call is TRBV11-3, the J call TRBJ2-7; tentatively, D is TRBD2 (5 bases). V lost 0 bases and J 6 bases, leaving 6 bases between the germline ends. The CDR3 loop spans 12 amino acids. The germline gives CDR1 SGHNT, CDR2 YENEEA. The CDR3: CASSLDRGEQYF. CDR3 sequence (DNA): TGTGCCAGCAGCTTAGATCGGGGCGAGCAGTACTTC.

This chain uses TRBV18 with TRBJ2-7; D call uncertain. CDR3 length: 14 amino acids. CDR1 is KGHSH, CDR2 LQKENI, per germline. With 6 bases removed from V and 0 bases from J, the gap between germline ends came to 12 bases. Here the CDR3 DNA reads TGTGCCAGCTCCTACGCAATAGACTCCTACGAGCAGTACTTC. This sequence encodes CASSYAIDSYEQYF. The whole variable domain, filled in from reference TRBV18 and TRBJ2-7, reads NAGVMQNPRHLVRRRGQEARLRCSPMKGHSHVYWYRQLPEEGLKFMVYLQKENIIDESGMPKERFSAEFPKEGPSILRIQQVVRGDSAAYFCASSYAIDSYEQYFGPGTRLTVT.